This T cell receptor beta chain was sequenced in a study of breast tumors, draining lymph nodes, adjacent tissues. Study-wide findings and caveats: Compared with lymph nodes, tumors were less diverse; compared with nontumor tissue, more.

Using its own MiXCR run on the multiplex PCR reads, TCRdb lists one record per CDR3 protein. This sample has around 17,000 distinct CDR3 sequences, with about 45% found just once. In this sample, this clonotype turned up many times. Its antigen is as yet unknown. This may come from a read error, since a much larger clone is one base off. The CDR3 contains 12 residues. CDR1 and CDR2 (germline): SGHTS, YDEGEE. Between the trimmed V and J ends, which lost 0 bases and 7 bases, there was a span of 7 bases. This TCR was recovered from a female donor with breast cancer. Some clones in this sample may be carry-over from other donors' samples. Sample: tumor-adjacent breast tissue. The chain uses TRBV5-8 and TRBJ2-5, with D unclear. CDR3 DNA: TGTGCCAGCAGCTTGGTCGTAGCGACCCAGTACTTC. It yields the protein CASSLVVATQYF.